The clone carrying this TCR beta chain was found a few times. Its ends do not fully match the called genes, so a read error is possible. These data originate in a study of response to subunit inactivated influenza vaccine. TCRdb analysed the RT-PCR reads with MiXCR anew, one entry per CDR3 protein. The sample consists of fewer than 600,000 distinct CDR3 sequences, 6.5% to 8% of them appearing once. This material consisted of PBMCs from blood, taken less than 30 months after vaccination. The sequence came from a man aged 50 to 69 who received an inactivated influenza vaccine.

The CDR3 DNA reads TGTGCTAGCAGCTTAGGTTTGGGGTCCCCCAAGGAGCTGTTTTTT. Translated, it gives CASSLGLGSPKELFF. This chain links TRBV7-7 with TRBJ2-2; D call uncertain. CDR3 length: 15 amino acids. The germline gives CDR1 SSHAT, CDR2 FNYEAQ (reference sequence).